A single sample is the source of the 29 T cell receptor beta chains below, sequenced in a study of T-cell reconstitution after alpha-beta-depleted transplantation in children. Unique molecular identifiers were incorporated during preparation of the TCRbeta library. MiXCR was run by TCRdb on the PCR reads, yielding one entry per CDR3 protein. The profile shows approximately 47,000 distinct CDR3 sequences, roughly 52% of them singletons. Source: peripheral blood, taken before TCRalphabeta/CD19-depleted stem cell transplant. These receptors were taken from a boy under two years old with SCID, due to receive a stem cell transplant.

This clonotype was detected once. One junction end disagrees with the germline gene, perhaps due to a read error. The V and J genes are TRBV7-2 and TRBJ2-3; TRBD2 is a possible D gene (5 bases). The germline V gene encodes CDR1 SGHTA and CDR2 FQGNSA. The CDR3 length is 17 residues. The DNA of the CDR3 is TGTGCCAGCAGCCTGAGAAGGGCGACTAAATACACAGATACGCATTATTTT. This sequence encodes CASSLRRATKYTDTHYF.

This clonotype was seen a handful of times. The chain is built from TRBV15 and TRBJ2-4; 8 nucleotides align to TRBD1. J gave up 6 bases and V 3 bases, and 10 bases lay outside the gene matches. Germline CDR1 and CDR2: LNHNV and YYDKDF (reference sequence). CDR3 length equals 16 residues. The CDR3 sequence: CATSSRLDRDGNIQYF. CDR3 coding DNA: TGTGCCACCAGCAGCAGATTGGACAGGGATGGAAACATTCAGTACTTC.

This clonotype was picked up a small number of times. This chain connects TRBV2 to TRBJ2-5; D is perhaps TRBD2 (6 bases). The V gene lost 2 bases and the J gene lost 4 bases, with 14 bases spanning the gap. The CDR3 runs to 15 residues. The germline CDR1 and CDR2 sequences are SNHLY and FYNNEI. This chain's CDR3 is CASSETLAPRETQYF. Here the CDR3 DNA reads TGTGCCAGCAGTGAAACGCTAGCGCCCAGAGAGACCCAGTACTTC.

CDR3 protein: CASSLVASGAFLSYEQYF. CDR3 DNA sequence: TGTGCCAGCAGCTTAGTGGCTAGCGGAGCATTTCTCTCCTACGAGCAGTACTTC. The gene calls are TRBV7-8 and TRBJ2-7, with 7 nucleotides matching TRBD2. CDR3 length: 18 amino acids. Germline CDR1 SGHVS, CDR2 FQNEAQ. Trimming cost V 1 base and J 0 bases; bases outside gene matches: 12.

The DNA for the CDR3 is TGCAGTGCTTATGGGGGACTACGACAGGGTAGGAACATTCAGTACTTC. Protein product: CSAYGGLRQGRNIQYF. This rearrangement joins TRBV20-1 to TRBJ2-4, with D possibly being TRBD1 or TRBD2 (7 bases each). Germline V CDR1 and CDR2: DFQATT, SNEGSKA (reference sequence). The CDR3 has 16 residues. V lost 5 bases, J lost 7 bases, and 24 bases lay in between.

The rearrangement links TRBV29-1 to TRBJ1-5; 12 bases fit TRBD1. The CDR3 has 12 amino acids. The V segment lost 6 bases and the J segment 6 bases; nucleotides outside the gene matches: 0. The germline gives CDR1 SQVTM, CDR2 ANQGSEA. This chain's CDR3 is CSVGQGAQPQHF. The CDR3 DNA sequence: TGCAGCGTGGGACAGGGGGCTCAGCCCCAGCATTTT.

The rearrangement joins TRBV20-1 to TRBJ1-2; 10 bases line up with TRBD1. Trimming removed 5 bases from V and 2 bases from J; junction bases left unmatched: 2. The V gene's germline CDR1 is DFQATT and CDR2 SNEGSKA (reference sequence). The CDR3 is 13 residues long. CDR3 nucleotide sequence: TGCAGTGCTCAGGGACAGGGGAACTATGGCTACACCTTC. Encoded protein: CSAQGQGNYGYTF.

Regarding this clonotype: A much more abundant neighbour one base away suggests this may be a read error. V and J are TRBV20-1 and TRBJ1-1; 8 positions agree with TRBD1. Germline-derived CDR1 and CDR2 are DFQATT and SNEGSKA (reference sequence). The ends lost 4 bases at V and 3 bases at J; junction bases unmatched: 1. This CDR3 has 12 amino acids. In DNA form, the CDR3 reads TGCAGTGCTATACAGGGGGACACTGAAGCTTTCTTT. Its translation: CSAIQGDTEAFF.

This clonotype occurred once. The chain joins TRBV19 to TRBJ2-7, with D unresolved. From germline, CDR1 is LNHDA and CDR2 SQIVND (reference sequence). This CDR3 comprises 13 residues. Trimming took 4 bases from V and 1 from J, leaving 8 bases between them. The CDR3 DNA follows: TGTGCCAGTAGTACGACTGGGTCCTACGAGCAGTACTTC. Translated, it gives CASSTTGSYEQYF.

The sample holds one count of this clonotype. The CDR3 nucleotides read TGTGCCAGCAGCCTTCTACAGGGAAGGGGAAACACCATATATTTT. Amino acid sequence: CASSLLQGRGNTIYF. This chain uses TRBV7-2 with TRBJ1-3; D is perhaps TRBD1 (6 bases). The ends were cut back, 5 bases at V and 4 bases at J, with 15 bases in the middle. The germline V gene has CDR1 SGHTA and CDR2 FQGNSA. This CDR3 is 15 amino acids long.

This clonotype was detected only a few times. V gene TRBV12-3 or TRBV12-4 combines with J gene TRBJ2-3, with unresolved D. V lost 5 bases to trimming and J lost 2 bases, with 14 bases between them. The CDR3 loop spans 15 amino acids. The CDR3 nucleotides are TGTGCCAGCAGTCCCCTCGGCGGAGACACAGATACGCAGTATTTT. Translated, it gives CASSPLGGDTDTQYF.

This clonotype was seen a few times. V usage is TRBV7-6 and J usage is TRBJ2-2; D remains unclear. Germline V gives CDR1 SGHVS, CDR2 FNYEAQ. CDR3 length equals 16 residues. The ends were cut back, 5 bases at V and 5 bases at J, with 18 bases in the middle. CDR3 nucleotides: TGTGCCAGCAGCCCCCAGGCAGACATTCAGACCGGGGAGCTGTTTTTT. Translation: CASSPQADIQTGELFF.

The chain recombines TRBV7-2 with TRBJ2-1; TRBD1 matches at 7 bases. The CDR3 runs 16 residues. The germline gives CDR1 SGHTA, CDR2 FQGNSA. Trimming at V came to 7 bases and at J to 2 bases, leaving 11 bases not matched to a gene. Here the CDR3 reads CASTQLKTGTYNEQFF. In DNA, the CDR3 is TGTGCCAGCACCCAGCTTAAGACAGGGACCTACAATGAGCAGTTCTTC.

This clonotype appeared a few times. V and J are TRBV5-1 and TRBJ1-1; D is unclear. The CDR3 extends over 15 amino acids. V lost 4 bases, J lost 5 bases, and 18 bases lay in between. Germline V lookup: CDR1 SGHRS, CDR2 YFSETQ. CDR3 nucleotide sequence: TGCGCCAGCAGCCCCACGGGAATCTCGGGGACTGAAGCTTTCTTT. It translates to CASSPTGISGTEAFF.

V usage is TRBV6-6 and J usage is TRBJ2-3; possibly TRBD2 for D (5 bases). Between the trimmed V and J ends, which lost 6 bases and 7 bases, there was a span of 14 bases. The germline V gene has CDR1 MNHNY and CDR2 SVGAGI (reference sequence). CDR3 length: 13 residues. The CDR3 spells CASRNAGLHTQYF. The CDR3 bases are TGTGCCAGCAGGAATGCGGGTCTACATACGCAGTATTTT.

This clonotype was observed once. The rearrangement joins TRBV25-1 to TRBJ2-3; possible D gene TRBD2, 5 bases. V lost 4 bases, J lost 2 bases, and 13 bases lay in between. The CDR3 is made up of 15 amino acids. The V gene's germline CDR1 is MGHDK and CDR2 SYGVNS. The CDR3 loop is CASSVSQRITDTQYF. The CDR3 coding sequence is TGTGCCAGCAGTGTGTCCCAGCGGATCACAGATACGCAGTATTTT.

The CDR3 loop is CASTDRPYQETQYF. Written as DNA, the CDR3 is TGTGCCAGCACAGACAGGCCGTACCAAGAGACCCAGTACTTC. This sequence joins TRBV6-1 and TRBJ2-5; possible D gene TRBD1, 6 bases. Germline loops: CDR1 MNHNS, CDR2 SASEGT. Trimming left V 7 bases short and J 0 bases short, with 12 bases between. The CDR3 totals 14 residues.

This clonotype has a handful of counts. The V gene is TRBV7-6, the J gene TRBJ2-2; D may correspond to TRBD1 or TRBD2 (5 bases each). Germline V gene lookup returns CDR1 SGHVS and CDR2 FNYEAQ. V lost 3 bases and J lost 6, with 8 bases in between. The CDR3 is made up of 13 amino acids. This CDR3 is CASSFGGSGELFF. The CDR3 DNA follows: TGTGCCAGCAGCTTTGGGGGATCCGGGGAGCTGTTTTTT.

A few counts support this clonotype. The chain carries TRBV5-1 and TRBJ1-1; D remains ambiguous. The germline CDR1 and CDR2 sequences are SGHRS and YFSETQ. The CDR3 is 12 amino acids. V was trimmed by 7 bases and J by 0 bases, leaving 7 bases between them. The CDR3 here is CASFEMNTEAFF. DNA for the CDR3: TGCGCCAGCTTCGAGATGAACACTGAAGCTTTCTTT.

This clonotype was counted many times. The chain is built from TRBV14 and TRBJ2-1; 14 positions match TRBD2. The germline CDR1 and CDR2 sequences are SGHDN and FVKESK. V shed 3 bases and J 2 bases; nucleotides not matched to a gene: 0. The CDR3 covers 16 residues. CDR3 sequence (DNA): TGTGCCAGCAGCCAGACTAGCGGGGGGGCCTACAATGAGCAGTTCTTC. This translates into CASSQTSGGAYNEQFF. Filled out from reference TRBV14 and TRBJ2-1, the complete variable domain reads EAGVTQFPSHSVIEKGQTVTLRCDPISGHDNLYWYRRVMGKEIKFLLHFVKESKQDESGMPNNRFLAERTGGTYSTLKVQPAELEDSGVYFCASSQTSGGAYNEQFFGPGTRLTVL.

This clonotype has ten or more counts. J is TRBJ2-3 and V is TRBV7-6, with 7 bases matching TRBD2. The ends lost 1 base at V and 4 bases at J; junction bases unmatched: 8. The CDR3 is 16 amino acids. CDR1 is SGHVS and CDR2 is FNYEAQ in the germline V gene. The CDR3: CASSLGAGEAPDTQYF. Here the CDR3 DNA reads TGTGCCAGCAGCTTAGGTGCGGGGGAGGCCCCAGATACGCAGTATTTT.

The rearrangement links TRBV7-9 to TRBJ1-5; a weak D match, TRBD1 (5 bases). The CDR3 is made up of 17 amino acids. V lost 8 bases to trimming and J lost 0 bases, with 20 bases between them. Germline V gene sequence: CDR1 SEHNR, CDR2 FQNEAQ (reference sequence). The CDR3 DNA sequence: TGTGCCAGCTCCGCGTCCACCGACAGAAATAGCAATCAGCCCCAGCATTTT. Translating gives CASSASTDRNSNQPQHF.

The chain has TRBV20-1 and TRBJ2-3; tentative D call: TRBD2 (5 bases). Per the germline V gene, CDR1 is DFQATT and CDR2 is SNEGSKA (reference sequence). V was trimmed by 2 bases and J by 0 bases, leaving 15 bases between them. CDR3 length equals 16 residues. CDR3 sequence (DNA): TGCAGTGCTAGAAGGAGAGGGATCACTAGCACAGATACGCAGTATTTT. Translated: CSARRRGITSTDTQYF.

The V and J genes are TRBV7-6 and TRBJ2-7; the D gene is possibly TRBD1 (6 bases). The V gene's germline CDR1 is SGHVS and CDR2 FNYEAQ. The CDR3 is 15 residues long. Trimming shortened V by 1 base and J by 4 bases, and 14 bases separated the two germline ends. In nucleotides, the CDR3 is TGTGCCAGCAGCTTAGGGGACATTGGTTTATACGAGCAGTACTTC. Residues: CASSLGDIGLYEQYF.

The V gene is TRBV2, the J gene TRBJ2-7, with TRBD1 identical over 9 bases. The CDR3 spans 14 residues. Trimming removed 9 bases from V and 1 base from J; junction bases left unmatched: 7. Per germline, CDR1 SNHLY and CDR2 FYNNEI. The CDR3 region has the DNA TGTGCCAGGGAAACCGGGACAGGGTCCTACGAGCAGTACTTC. Its translation is CARETGTGSYEQYF.

V usage is TRBV20-1 and J usage is TRBJ2-2; 7 bases map to TRBD1. CDR1 DFQATT and CDR2 SNEGSKA come from the germline V gene (reference sequence). The CDR3 spans 15 residues. The junction had 6 bases not matched to a gene; V was cut back by 5 bases and J by 0 bases. The CDR3 region is CSASQGRPNTGELFF. CDR3 coding DNA: TGCAGTGCTTCACAGGGGCGTCCGAACACCGGGGAGCTGTTTTTT.

This chain uses TRBV4-3 with TRBJ2-4, with a possible D match to TRBD1 (5 bases). The CDR3 consists of 17 residues. Germline V gene sequence: CDR1 LGHNA, CDR2 YSLEER. Trimming pared 0 bases from V and 4 bases from J, leaving 16 bases between. The CDR3 region has the DNA TGCGCCAGCAGCCAAGATCGACAGTACGGACGTAAAAACATTCAGTACTTC. Translation gives CASSQDRQYGRKNIQYF.

The rearrangement uses TRBV12-3 or TRBV12-4 and TRBJ2-1; 12 bases map to TRBD2. Gene TRBJ2-5 matches the end of the DNA better, so the J call may be wrong. The CDR3 contains 15 residues. The CDR3 coding sequence is TGTGCCAGCAGTCCCCGGACTAGCGGGGAAGAGACCCAGTACTTC. Its translation: CASSPRTSGEETQYF.

This clonotype was picked up a small number of times. The chain is built from TRBV6-2 or TRBV6-3 and TRBJ2-1, with D perhaps being TRBD1 or TRBD2 (5 bases each). Germline values: CDR1 MNHEY, CDR2 SVGEGT. This CDR3 is built from 16 residues. V lost 3 bases and J lost 4, with 16 bases in between. The CDR3 nucleotides are TGTGCCAGCAGTTATCCCGGGACCCATGGGTACAATGAGCAGTTCTTC. It yields the protein CASSYPGTHGYNEQFF.